A selection of T cell receptor beta chains follows, all from one sample in a study of cytomegalovirus exposure and HLA in healthy donors. Sequencing was performed with immunoSEQ multiplex PCR; in TCRdb, only in-frame clones are kept and a portion is missing. The table records 120,000 to 150,000 clones, approximately 78% of them present only once. Sequenced sample: PBMCs. The receptors originated from a woman aged 40-49 years in good health and CMV-seropositive. Both conserved end residues are part of each CDR3. D genes are given only for firm matches. Not every row has a clone size; where given, it reads once, few, many or a size class.

>NA|NA|TRBV6-5|TRBJ1-6
TGTGCCAGCAGTTACCAGGGACAATTCGGCTCACCCCTCCACTTT
CASSYQGQFGSPLHF
>NA|NA|TRBV12-5|TRBJ2-3
TGTGCTAGTGGTTTGTATGGTGTTGCGGGACCAGATACGCAGTATTTT
CASGLYGVAGPDTQYF
>NA|NA|TRBV14|TRBJ2-7
TGTGCCAGCAGCCAAGGGATCAGGAACGGACACTACGAGCAGTACTTC
CASSQGIRNGHYEQYF
>NA|few|TRBV21-1|TRBJ1-6
TGTGCCAGCAGCAAAGGGCAGGGGCACAATTCACCCCTCCACTTT
CASSKGQGHNSPLHF
>TRBD1|NA|TRBV27|TRBJ2-5
TGTGCCAGCAGTTTATCGTCGACAGGGGGCTGGGAGACCCAGTACTTC
CASSLSSTGGWETQYF
>NA|NA|TRBV15|TRBJ2-5
TGTGCCACCAGCAGAGCCCCAGGGGCGGGAGAGACCCAGTACTTC
CATSRAPGAGETQYF
>NA|NA|TRBV21-1|TRBJ1-4
TGTGCCAGCAGCGAACAGGGACCGCCCGACGAAAAACTGTTTTTT
CASSEQGPPDEKLFF
>TRBD2|NA|TRBV9|TRBJ2-5
TGTGCCAGCAGCCCTCCTGGACTAGAAAGAGAGACCCAGTACTTC
CASSPPGLERETQYF
>TRBD1|NA|TRBV11-3|TRBJ2-1
TGTGCCAGCAGCCGAGGGACAGGGTCCTACAATGAGCAGTTCTTC
CASSRGTGSYNEQFF
>NA|NA|TRBV4-1|TRBJ1-3
TGCGCCAGCAGCCAAGGGGGGGTGGTGAGGCCTGGAAACACCATATATTTT
CASSQGGVVRPGNTIYF
>TRBD2|NA|TRBV27|TRBJ2-3
TGTGCCAGCAGTCCCGCCCTAGCGGGGGGGAGGGGCACAGATACGCAGTATTTT
CASSPALAGGRGTDTQYF
>NA|NA|TRBV21-1|TRBJ2-3
TGTGCCAGCAGCAAAAATTGCCCCGGACTGGAGGGGAGCCCAGATACGCAGTATTTT
CASSKNCPGLEGSPDTQYF
>NA|NA|TRBV28|TRBJ1-5
TGTGCCAGCGGCGGGCAGCCCCAGCATTTT
CASGGQPQHF
>TRBD1|NA|TRBV7-9|TRBJ2-1
TGTGCCAGCAGCGACAGGGGGGGTTCCTACAATGAGCAGTTCTTC
CASSDRGGSYNEQFF
>TRBD2|NA|TRBV27|TRBJ2-7
TGTGCCAGCAGTTCCTCCCTAGCGGGGAGGGAGCAGTACTTC
CASSSSLAGREQYF
>NA|NA|TRBV6-1|TRBJ1-1
TGTGCCAGCAGCGCTGTCGCGGGATTTAACACTGAAGCTTTCTTT
CASSAVAGFNTEAFF
>TRBD1|NA|TRBV6-5|TRBJ1-6
TGTGCCAGCAGTTCCGCGACAGGGAGGAATTCACCCCTCCACTTT
CASSSATGRNSPLHF
>NA|NA|TRBV28|TRBJ1-5
TGTGCCAGCAGTTTACAGGGGAAACAGCCCCAGCATTTT
CASSLQGKQPQHF
>NA|NA|TRBV14|TRBJ1-3
TGTGCCAGCAGACTGGGCCCTGGAAACACCATATATTTT
CASRLGPGNTIYF
>TRBD2|NA|TRBV6-4|TRBJ2-5
TGTGCCAGCCCAGTGGGAGCGGGGAAAGAGACCCAGTACTTC
CASPVGAGKETQYF
>NA|NA|TRBV28|TRBJ2-3
TGTGCCAGCAGTTTACCAGGGAGCACAGATACGCAGTATTTT
CASSLPGSTDTQYF
>TRBD1|NA|TRBV5-1|TRBJ1-1
TGCGCCAGCAGCCCCCGCGGGACAGCGAACACTGAAGCTTTCTTT
CASSPRGTANTEAFF
>TRBD2|few|TRBV5-4|TRBJ2-5
TGTGCCAGCAGCTGGGAACAACGGACTAGCTCAGAGACCCAGTACTTC
CASSWEQRTSSETQYF
>TRBD1|NA|TRBV7-9|TRBJ1-6
TGTGCCAGCAGCCCGCCGGGACAGGGGAATTCACCCCTCCACTTT
CASSPPGQGNSPLHF
>NA|NA|TRBV5-1|TRBJ2-3
TGCGCCAGCGGGGCCGAGATTTCCACAGATACGCAGTATTTT
CASGAEISTDTQYF